The entry that follows covers one TCR beta chain sequence. This clonotype was seen ten or more times. Its antigen remains undetermined. Base qualities are missing; no much larger clone stands one base away. This entry is derived from a study of beta chain bispecific antibodies for T cell cancers (dated by TCRdb to about 2021). Broadly, across the study: After T cells from healthy donors were cocultured with bispecific antibodies and T cell leukemia lines, the researchers used TRBV sequencing of the cells that survived to measure how much each TRBV family was depleted. On the cell surface, TRBV12 (TRBV12-3) was expressed by Jurkat cells, whereas TRBV5-5 was expressed by HPB-ALL cells. Findings and caveats that apply to the study as a whole: Every sequenced sample contained a mix of leukemia cell line cells and normal T cells, and most targeted TRBV signal came from the leukemia cells rather than from the normal T cells. Cross-reactivity of the anti-TRBV5-5 antibody with TRBV5-6 was attributed to high sequence similarity between the two genes. Relative to anti-CD19, anti-TRBV12 exposure cut the share of total TRBV signal from TRBV12-3 by around 99%, while TRBV12-4 dropped by 35% to 45%, which was not significant. Relative to anti-CD19, TRBV5-5 signal was reduced by approximately 98% and signal from the closely related TRBV5-6 was reduced by 91.6% after anti-TRBV5-5 exposure.

Trimming takes 0 bases from V and 2 bases from J, and the germline ends sit 6 bases apart. Taken from the germline V gene, the CDR1 and CDR2 loops are SGHRS and YFSETQ. Taken from cysteine to phenylalanine, the CDR3 has 13 residues. Just CDR3 DNA is preserved here, 39 bases in frame from base 1. The sample's treatment or condition label, in plain terms: alpha-CD19 control bispecific (anti-CD19 x anti-CD3). For two to four days, T cells were expanded from blood mononuclear cells using either the anti-CD3 antibody OKT3 or CD3/CD28 Dynabeads. Anti-CD19 bispecific antibody cocultures served as comparators for TRBV sequencing; in separate killing assays, anti-CD19 had no effect on Jurkat or HPB-ALL cells. The culture conditions for expanded T cells were RPMI 1640 plus 10% fetal bovine serum, recombinant human IL-2 (about 100 IU/ml) and IL-7 (approximately 5.4 ng/ml). Each coculture mixed approximately 5 x 10^4 target cells and approximately 5 x 10^4 normal T cells with bispecific antibody in approximately 100 ul and was incubated at 37 degrees C for 15 to 20 hours. Each bispecific antibody consisted of two single-chain variable fragments expressed in a single-chain diabody format with a His tag. Effector T cells were obtained from healthy human donors, and peripheral blood mononuclear cells were isolated from leukapheresis samples by Ficoll density gradient centrifugation.

Unique molecular identifier barcodes were built into the libraries and used for clonotype quantification. Qiagen AllPrep DNA/RNA Micro kits were used to isolate total RNA, and an Agilent TapeStation was used to check RNA quality. TCR beta libraries were built by 5' RACE: cDNA synthesis followed by two PCR steps using TCR beta constant-region gene-specific primers. TCR beta libraries were sequenced on an Illumina MiSeq platform. In the paper's pipeline: Reads were processed with MIGEC, MiXCR and VDJtools. To get a clonotype's frequency, the unique molecular identifiers belonging to that clonotype were divided by all unique molecular identifiers in the sample. Nonfunctional TRBV genes listed as pseudogenes or open reading frames in IMGT, such as TRBV1, TRBV12-1 and TRBV21, were excluded. TCRdb trimmed the raw reads at Q25, called clones with MiXCR and kept productive beta chains. Each entry merges the rows of one CDR3 protein and shows their most common DNA and genes. Clone size and V and J calls follow TCRdb, not the original study. Here the sample has 9,000 or so distinct CDR3 sequences; 2% to 2.5% occur a single time. Approximately 72% of the sample is in the top ten clones.

The receptor comes from a human donor in good health. Some clones in this sample may be carry-over from other donors' samples. The chain employs TRBV5-1 and TRBJ2-7; a confident D gene designation cannot be given. The sequences come from T cells from a healthy donor cultured with Jurkat leukemia cells, collected from a culture containing an anti-CD19 bispecific antibody. CDR3 protein: CASSLDGAYEQYF. At the DNA level, the sequence is TGCGCCAGCAGCTTGGACGGAGCCTACGAGCAGTACTTC. Where the CDR3 stops, the reference TRBV5-1 and TRBJ2-7 genes take over; the full variable domain is KAGVTQTPRYLIKTRGQQVTLSCSPISGHRSVSWYQQTPGQGLQFLFEYFSETQRNKGNFPGRFSGRQFSNSRSEMNVSTLELGDSALYLCASSLDGAYEQYFGPGTRLTVT.